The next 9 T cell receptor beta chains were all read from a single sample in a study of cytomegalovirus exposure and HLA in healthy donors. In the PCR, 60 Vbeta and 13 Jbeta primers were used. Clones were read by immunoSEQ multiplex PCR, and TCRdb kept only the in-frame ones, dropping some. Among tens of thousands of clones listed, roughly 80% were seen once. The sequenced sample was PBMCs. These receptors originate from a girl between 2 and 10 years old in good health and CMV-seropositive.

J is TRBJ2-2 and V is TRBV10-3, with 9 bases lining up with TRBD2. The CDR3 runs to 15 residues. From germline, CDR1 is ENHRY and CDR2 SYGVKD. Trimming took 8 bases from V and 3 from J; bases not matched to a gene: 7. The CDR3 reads CAIPISGSYTGELFF. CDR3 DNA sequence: TGTGCCATCCCCATTAGCGGGAGTTACACCGGGGAGCTGTTTTTT.

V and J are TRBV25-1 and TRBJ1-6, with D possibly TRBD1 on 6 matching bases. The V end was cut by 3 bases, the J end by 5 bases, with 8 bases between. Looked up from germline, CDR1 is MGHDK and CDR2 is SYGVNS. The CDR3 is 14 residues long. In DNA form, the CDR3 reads TGTGCCAGCAGTGACCCAGGGGATAATTCACCCCTCCACTTT. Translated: CASSDPGDNSPLHF.

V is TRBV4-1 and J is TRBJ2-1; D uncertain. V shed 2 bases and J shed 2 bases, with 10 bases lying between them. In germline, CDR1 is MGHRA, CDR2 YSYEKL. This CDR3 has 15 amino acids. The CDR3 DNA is TGCGCCAGCAGCCAAACCGCGGTTACCTACAATGAGCAGTTCTTC. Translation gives CASSQTAVTYNEQFF.

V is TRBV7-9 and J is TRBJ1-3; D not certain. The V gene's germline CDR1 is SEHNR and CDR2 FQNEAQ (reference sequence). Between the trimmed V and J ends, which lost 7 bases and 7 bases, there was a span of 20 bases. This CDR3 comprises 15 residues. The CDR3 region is CASTNRGQTSNTIYF. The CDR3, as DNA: TGTGCCAGCACCAACCGTGGGCAAACAAGCAACACCATATATTTT.

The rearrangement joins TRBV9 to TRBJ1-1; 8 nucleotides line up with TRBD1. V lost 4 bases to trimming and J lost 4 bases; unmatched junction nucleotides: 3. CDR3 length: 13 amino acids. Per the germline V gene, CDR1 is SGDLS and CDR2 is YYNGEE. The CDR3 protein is CASSIGQGTEAFF. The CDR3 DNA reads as TGTGCCAGCAGCATTGGACAGGGCACTGAAGCTTTCTTT.

CDR3: CASSMYRGQGDGEQFF. The CDR3 DNA is TGTGCCAGTAGTATGTATAGGGGACAGGGGGACGGTGAGCAGTTCTTC. The V gene is TRBV19, the J gene TRBJ2-1; 11 bases are a match to TRBD1. The V gene end was trimmed by 3 bases and the J gene end by 9 bases; junction bases not matched to a gene: 10. Looked up from germline, CDR1 is LNHDA and CDR2 is SQIVND (reference sequence). The CDR3 totals 16 residues.

The CDR3 spells CASSFGTGGTGELFF. The CDR3 DNA reads as TGTGCCAGCAGCTTTGGGACAGGGGGGACCGGGGAGCTGTTTTTT. The rearrangement joins TRBV7-8 to TRBJ2-2; 11 nucleotides line up with TRBD1. The germline gives CDR1 SGHVS, CDR2 FQNEAQ. The CDR3 contains 15 residues. Trimming cost V 3 bases and J 5 bases; bases outside gene matches: 2.

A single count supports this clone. CDR3 sequence: CAASGTSGAHRQETQYF. In DNA, the CDR3 is TGTGCTGCCTCCGGGACTAGCGGCGCCCATCGCCAAGAGACCCAGTACTTC. The rearrangement joins TRBV5-4 to TRBJ2-5, with TRBD2 matching over 11 bases. The CDR3 sequence is 17 residues long. Germline V gene sequence: CDR1 SGHNT, CDR2 YYREEE (reference sequence).

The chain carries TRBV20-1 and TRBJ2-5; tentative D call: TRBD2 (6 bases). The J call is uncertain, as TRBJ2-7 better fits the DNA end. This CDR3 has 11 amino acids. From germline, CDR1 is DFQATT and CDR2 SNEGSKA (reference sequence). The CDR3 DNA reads TGCAGTGGCGGGGCGGGGAACGAGCAGTACTTC. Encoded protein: CSGGAGNEQYF.